This T cell receptor beta chain was sequenced in a study of T cell changes during pregnancy in multiple sclerosis. Clones were sequenced by immunoSEQ multiplex PCR, and TCRdb holds only the in-frame ones, with some missing. The sample consists of more than 50,000 clones, about 88% of them appearing once. The V segment lost 3 bases and the J segment 2 bases; nucleotides outside the gene matches: 6. The CDR3 runs to 15 residues. The germline V gene encodes CDR1 MGHRA and CDR2 YSYEKL. This specimen consisted of peripheral blood, obtained in the first trimester of pregnancy. V usage is TRBV4-1 and J usage is TRBJ1-2, with TRBD1 matching over 7 bases. The source of this sequence is a female donor in good health, enrolled as a control in a pregnancy study. The CDR3, as DNA: TGCGCCAGCAGCCATCAAGGGGGCCGGAACTATGGCTACACCTTC. Residues: CASSHQGGRNYGYTF.